This TCR beta chain originates from a study of T-cell memory formation after mild COVID-19. Study background: Clustering of TCRs was largely donor specific.

Amplification by 5'RACE using constant-segment primers produced TCR alpha and TCR beta cDNA libraries that carried sample barcodes and UMIs. TCRdb reanalysed the 5' RACE reads using MiXCR and keeps one entry per CDR3 protein. The sample lists approximately 34,000 distinct CDR3 sequences, roughly 7.2% occurring once. Germline V gene lookup returns CDR1 SQVTM and CDR2 ANQGSEA. This CDR3 contains 12 residues. As to this clonotype: This may arise from a read error, as a much more abundant clone is one base away.

Material: PBMCs or a T cell subset sorted from them (not recorded which). The V gene is TRBV29-1, the J gene TRBJ1-5; D possibly corresponds to TRBD1 (5 bases). The TCR sequence derives from a man younger than 35 who had mild COVID-19 (a few samples of this study predate the infection). Cell type and time point are not known. CDR3: CRVSGRGQPQHF. DNA for the CDR3: TGCAGAGTATCAGGGCGCGGTCAGCCCCAGCATTTT.